This T cell receptor beta chain was recorded in a study of Graves' ophthalmopathy and Graves' hyperthyroidism. This clonotype was counted a few times. RNA transcripts yielded amplified TCR beta CDR3 regions. Investigators did first-round RT-PCR with HTBI primers, then second-round multiplex PCR. TCRdb re-derived calls from the multiplex PCR reads in MiXCR, one entry per CDR3 protein. The data contain around 400,000 distinct CDR3 sequences, under 25% of them seen just once; the ten biggest clones take up around 3%. Material for sequencing was peripheral blood. This sequence originates from a woman in her late teens or twenties with stable Graves' hyperthyroidism.

The CDR3 is CASSLAGAGAHQPQHF. In DNA, the CDR3 is TGCGCCAGCAGCTTGGCCGGGGCTGGGGCCCATCAGCCCCAGCATTTT. The rearrangement joins TRBV5-1 to TRBJ1-5; D may be TRBD1 (5 bases). The CDR3 runs 16 residues. Germline assignment: CDR1 SGHRS and CDR2 YFSETQ. Trimming pared 0 bases from V and 5 bases from J, leaving 15 bases between. Supplemented by reference TRBV5-1 and TRBJ1-5, the full variable domain reads KAGVTQTPRYLIKTRGQQVTLSCSPISGHRSVSWYQQTPGQGLQFLFEYFSETQRNKGNFPGRFSGRQFSNSRSEMNVSTLELGDSALYLCASSLAGAGAHQPQHFGDGTRLSIL.